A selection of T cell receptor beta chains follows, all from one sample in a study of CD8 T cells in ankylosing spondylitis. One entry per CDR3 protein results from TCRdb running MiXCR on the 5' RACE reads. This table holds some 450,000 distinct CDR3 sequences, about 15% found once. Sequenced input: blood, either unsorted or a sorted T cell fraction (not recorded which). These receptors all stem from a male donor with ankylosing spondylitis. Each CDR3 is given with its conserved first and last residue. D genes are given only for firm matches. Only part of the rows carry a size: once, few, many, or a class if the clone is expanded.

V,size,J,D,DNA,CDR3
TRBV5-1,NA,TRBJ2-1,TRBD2,TGCGCCAGCAGCTTGGGTCTGGGCGGGAGAAATACTTACAATGAGCAGTTCTTC,CASSLGLGGRNTYNEQFF
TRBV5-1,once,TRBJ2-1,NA,TGCGCCAGCAGCTTGGTTGCCGGGGACGTTGAGCAGTTCTTC,CASSLVAGDVEQFF
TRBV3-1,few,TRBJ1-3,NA,TGTGCCAGCAGCCAAGACGGGGGAAACACCATATATTTT,CASSQDGGNTIYF
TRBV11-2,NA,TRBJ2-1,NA,TGTGCCAGCTCGTACGGGACCCCCAGCTCCTACAATGAGCAGTTCTTC,CASSYGTPSSYNEQFF
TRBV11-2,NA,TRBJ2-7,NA,TGTGCCAGCAGCTTACGACAGGCTACAGGGGAGCAGTACTTC,CASSLRQATGEQYF
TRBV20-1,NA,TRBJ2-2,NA,TGCAGTGCTAGAGGGCAGTCCGCGAACACCGGGGAGCTGTTTTTT,CSARGQSANTGELFF
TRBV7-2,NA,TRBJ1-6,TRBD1,TGTGCCAGCAGTACTCGACAGGGGTGGACACCCCTCCACTTT,CASSTRQGWTPLHF
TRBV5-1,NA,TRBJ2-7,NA,TGCGCCAGCAGCTTGGGCGACTATCCCTACGAGCAGTACTTC,CASSLGDYPYEQYF
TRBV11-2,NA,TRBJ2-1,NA,TGTGCCAGCAGCTTAATTAATTTGGTGTCCGGCAATGAGCAGTTCTTC,CASSLINLVSGNEQFF
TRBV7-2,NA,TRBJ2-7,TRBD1,TGTGCCAGCACCCCAGGGGGACAGGGGGCGTACGAGCAGTACTTC,CASTPGGQGAYEQYF
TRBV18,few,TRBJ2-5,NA,TGTGCCAGCTCACCACAGGACCTAAAGGAGACCCAGTACTTC,CASSPQDLKETQYF
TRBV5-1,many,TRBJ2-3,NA,TGCGCCAGCAGCTTGGACGGACGGGCGACAGATACGCAGTATTTT,CASSLDGRATDTQYF
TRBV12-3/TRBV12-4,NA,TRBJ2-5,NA,TGTGCCAGCAGGCATTCTGGGGCAAAACAAGAGACCCAGTACTTC,CASRHSGAKQETQYF
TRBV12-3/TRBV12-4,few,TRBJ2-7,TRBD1,TGTGCCAGCAACTTCCGGGACAGGGGCTCCGAGCAGTACTTC,CASNFRDRGSEQYF
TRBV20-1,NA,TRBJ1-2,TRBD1,TGCAGTGCTGAGACAGGGCGAGGCTACACCTTC,CSAETGRGYTF
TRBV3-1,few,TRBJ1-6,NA,TGTGCCAGCAGCCAAAGGACAGTAGATAATTCTCCCCTCCACTTT,CASSQRTVDNSPLHF
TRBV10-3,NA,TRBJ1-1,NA,TGTGCCATCAGTGGAGCAGGACCTCACACTGAAGCTTTCTTT,CAISGAGPHTEAFF
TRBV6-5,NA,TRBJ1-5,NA,TGTGCCAGCAGTTACGGGGGGGCTGATCAGCCCCAGCATTTT,CASSYGGADQPQHF
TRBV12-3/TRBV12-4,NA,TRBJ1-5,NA,TGTGCCAGCAGTTTGAGGGTAGGAGGCAATCAGCCCCAGCATTTT,CASSLRVGGNQPQHF
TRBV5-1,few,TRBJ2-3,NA,TGCGCCAGCAGTTATGGAAAAAGCACAGATACGCAGTATTTT,CASSYGKSTDTQYF
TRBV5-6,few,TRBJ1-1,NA,TGTGCCAGCAGCTTGGGGGCCTTAGGGAACACTGAAGCTTTCTTT,CASSLGALGNTEAFF
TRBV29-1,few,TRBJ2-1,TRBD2,TGCAGCGTACCTCGGACTAGCGGGGGAAGCTCCTACAATGAGCAGTTCTTC,CSVPRTSGGSSYNEQFF
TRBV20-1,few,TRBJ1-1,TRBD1,TGCAGTGCTAGGGCTGGACAGGGGGTCTTGAACACTGAAGCTTTCTTT,CSARAGQGVLNTEAFF
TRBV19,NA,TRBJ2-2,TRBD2,TGTGCCAGTAGTATGGGGACTAGCGGGAGGAACACCGGGGAGCTGTTTTTT,CASSMGTSGRNTGELFF
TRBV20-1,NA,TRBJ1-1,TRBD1,TGCAGTGCTGGGCTCCCGTTCAGGGGGCCTGAAGCTTTCTTT,CSAGLPFRGPEAFF
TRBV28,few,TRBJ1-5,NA,TGTGCCAGCAGCTCAAGGGAAAGCAATCAGCCCCAGCATTTT,CASSSRESNQPQHF
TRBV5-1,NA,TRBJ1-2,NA,TGCGCCAGCAGCTTAAACCCCAACTATGGCTACACCTTC,CASSLNPNYGYTF
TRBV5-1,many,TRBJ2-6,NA,TGCGCCAGCAGTTCCGGGGGTTCTGGGGCCAACGTCCTGACTTTC,CASSSGGSGANVLTF
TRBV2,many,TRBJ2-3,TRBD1,TGTGCCAGCACACGACAGGGGGCTGGAGATACGCAGTATTTT,CASTRQGAGDTQYF
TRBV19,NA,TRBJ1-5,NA,TGTGCCAGTAGTTGGGATGGGCGTGAGCGCGACCAGCCCCAGCATTTT,CASSWDGRERDQPQHF
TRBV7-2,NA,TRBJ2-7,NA,TGTGCCAGCAGCCCATTTCCCTCAAGCTCCTACGAGCAGTACTTC,CASSPFPSSSYEQYF
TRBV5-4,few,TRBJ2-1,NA,TGTGCCAGCAGCTTGGAGCGCTACAATGAGCAGTTCTTC,CASSLERYNEQFF
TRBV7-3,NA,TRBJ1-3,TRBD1,TGTGCCAGCAGCTCGCGGGGTTTCGGACAGGGAGAAGGAAACACCATATATTTT,CASSSRGFGQGEGNTIYF
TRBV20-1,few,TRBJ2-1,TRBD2,TGCAGTGCTAGAGAGCCAGCGGGGGCTGACAATGAGCAGTTCTTC,CSAREPAGADNEQFF
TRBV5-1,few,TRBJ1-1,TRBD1,TGCGCCAGCAGTTATGGACCGTGGGGACAGGGGTCCGAAGCTTTCTTT,CASSYGPWGQGSEAFF
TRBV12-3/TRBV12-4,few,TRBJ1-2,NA,TGTGCCAGCAGTTCCAACCCCGGCGGCTACACCTTC,CASSSNPGGYTF
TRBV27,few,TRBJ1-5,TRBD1,TGTGCCAGCAGACTCGGGACAGGGGGTACGAGCAATCAGCCCCAGCATTTT,CASRLGTGGTSNQPQHF
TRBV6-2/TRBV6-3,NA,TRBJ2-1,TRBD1,TGTGCCAGCAGTTACTGGCTGGCGGGGACAGGCCTTTACAATGAGCAGTTCTTC,CASSYWLAGTGLYNEQFF
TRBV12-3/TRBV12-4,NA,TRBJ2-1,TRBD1,TGTGCCAGCAGCTCTCGGACAGGGGGCTCCTACAATGAGCAGTTCTTC,CASSSRTGGSYNEQFF
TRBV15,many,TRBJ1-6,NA,TGTGCCACCCGAGGGGCAGCCTATAATTCACCCCTCCACTTT,CATRGAAYNSPLHF
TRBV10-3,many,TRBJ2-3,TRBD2,TGTGCCACCCAGACTAGCGGGGGCCCCACAGATACGCAGTATTTT,CATQTSGGPTDTQYF
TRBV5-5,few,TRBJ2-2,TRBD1,TGTGCCAGCAGCGGAGGACAGGGGTTCCTCACCGGGGAGCTGTTTTTT,CASSGGQGFLTGELFF
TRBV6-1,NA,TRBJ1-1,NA,TGTGCCAGCAGTGAAGCCTCCACGAGGCGGACTGAAGCTTTCTTT,CASSEASTRRTEAFF
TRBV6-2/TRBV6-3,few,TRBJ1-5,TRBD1,TGTGCCAGCAGCCCGGACAGGAAAAATCAGCCCCAGCATTTT,CASSPDRKNQPQHF
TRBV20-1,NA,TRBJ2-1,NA,TGCAGTGCTAGAGAGCCAACCCGCAATGAGCAGTTCTTC,CSAREPTRNEQFF